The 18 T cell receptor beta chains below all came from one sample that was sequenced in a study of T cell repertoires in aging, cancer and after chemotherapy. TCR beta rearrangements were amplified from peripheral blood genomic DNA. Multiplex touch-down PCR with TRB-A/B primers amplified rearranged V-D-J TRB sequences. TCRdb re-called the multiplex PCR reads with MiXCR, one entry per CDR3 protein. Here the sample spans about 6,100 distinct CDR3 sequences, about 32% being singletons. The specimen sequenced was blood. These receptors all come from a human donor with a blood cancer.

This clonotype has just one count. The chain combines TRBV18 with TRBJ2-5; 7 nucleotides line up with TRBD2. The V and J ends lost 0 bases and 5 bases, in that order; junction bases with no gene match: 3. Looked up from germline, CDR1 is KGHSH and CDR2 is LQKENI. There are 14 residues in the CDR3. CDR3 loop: CASSPPGRVETQYF. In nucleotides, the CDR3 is TGTGCCAGCTCACCACCGGGGAGGGTGGAGACCCAGTACTTC.

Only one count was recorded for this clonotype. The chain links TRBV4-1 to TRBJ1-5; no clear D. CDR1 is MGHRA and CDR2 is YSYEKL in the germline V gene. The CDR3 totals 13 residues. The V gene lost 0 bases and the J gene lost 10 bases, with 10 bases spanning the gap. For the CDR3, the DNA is TGCGCCAGCAGCCAAGACCCCCCTGATCCCCAGCATTTT. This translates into CASSQDPPDPQHF.

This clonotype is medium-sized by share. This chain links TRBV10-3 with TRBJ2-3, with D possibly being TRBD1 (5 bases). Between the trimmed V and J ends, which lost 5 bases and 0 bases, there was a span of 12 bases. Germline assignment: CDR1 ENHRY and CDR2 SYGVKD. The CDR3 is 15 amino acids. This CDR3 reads CAISIGVSSTDTQYF. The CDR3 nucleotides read TGTGCCATCAGTATAGGGGTTTCGAGCACAGATACGCAGTATTTT.

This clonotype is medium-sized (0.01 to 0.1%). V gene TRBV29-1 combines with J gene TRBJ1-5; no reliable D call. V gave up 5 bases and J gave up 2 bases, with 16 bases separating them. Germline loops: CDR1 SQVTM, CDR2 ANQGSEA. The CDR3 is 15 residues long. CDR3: CSVSDGLLGNQPQHF. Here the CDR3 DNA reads TGCAGCGTTTCCGACGGACTCCTCGGCAATCAGCCCCAGCATTTT.

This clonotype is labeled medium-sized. The CDR3, as DNA: TGTGCCATCAGCCCGACAGGTTTTTCTGATACGCAGTATTTT. Encoded protein: CAISPTGFSDTQYF. V usage is TRBV10-3 and J usage is TRBJ2-3; D possibly corresponds to TRBD1 (6 bases). Between the trimmed V and J ends, which lost 6 bases and 6 bases, there was a span of 16 bases. The CDR3 extends over 14 amino acids. CDR1 and CDR2 from the germline V gene are ENHRY and SYGVKD.

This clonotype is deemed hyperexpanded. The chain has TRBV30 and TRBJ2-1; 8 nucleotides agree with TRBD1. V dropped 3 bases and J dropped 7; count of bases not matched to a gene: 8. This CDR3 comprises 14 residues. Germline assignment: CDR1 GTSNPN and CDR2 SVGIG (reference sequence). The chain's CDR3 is CAWSDHRGANEQFF. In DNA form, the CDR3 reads TGTGCCTGGAGCGATCACAGGGGGGCGAATGAGCAGTTCTTC.

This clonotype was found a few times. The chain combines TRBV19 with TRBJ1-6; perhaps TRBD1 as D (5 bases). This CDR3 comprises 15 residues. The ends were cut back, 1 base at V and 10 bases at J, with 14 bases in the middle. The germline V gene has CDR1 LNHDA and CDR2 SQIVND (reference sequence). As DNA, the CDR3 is TGTGCCAGTAGTATAGGACAGAACCGAGACTCACCCCTCCACTTT. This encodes CASSIGQNRDSPLHF. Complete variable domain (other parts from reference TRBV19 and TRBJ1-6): DGGITQSPKYLFRKEGQNVTLSCEQNLNHDAMYWYRQDPGQGLRLIYYSQIVNDFQKGDIAEGYSVSREKKESFPLTVTSAQKNPTAFYLCASSIGQNRDSPLHFGNGTRLTVT.

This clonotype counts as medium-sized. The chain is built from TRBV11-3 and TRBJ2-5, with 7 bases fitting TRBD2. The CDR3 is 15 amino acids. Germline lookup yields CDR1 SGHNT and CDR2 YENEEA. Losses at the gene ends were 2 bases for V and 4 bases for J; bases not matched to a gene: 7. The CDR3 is CASSLSAGRVETQYF. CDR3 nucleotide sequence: TGTGCCAGCAGCTTATCAGCGGGACGGGTAGAGACCCAGTACTTC.

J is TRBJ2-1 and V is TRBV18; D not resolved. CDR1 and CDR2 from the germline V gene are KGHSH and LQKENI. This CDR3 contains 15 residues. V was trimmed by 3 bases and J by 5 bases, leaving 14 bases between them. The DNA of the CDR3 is TGTGCCAGCTCACCCCCGGACGCCATCGACAATGAGCAGTTCTTC. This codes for CASSPPDAIDNEQFF.

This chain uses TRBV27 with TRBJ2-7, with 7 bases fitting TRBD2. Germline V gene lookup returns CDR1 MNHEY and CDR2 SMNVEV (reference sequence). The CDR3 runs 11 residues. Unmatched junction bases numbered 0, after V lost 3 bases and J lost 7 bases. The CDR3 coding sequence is TGTGCCAGCAGTTTGGGGGGGGAGCAGTACTTC. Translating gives CASSLGGEQYF.

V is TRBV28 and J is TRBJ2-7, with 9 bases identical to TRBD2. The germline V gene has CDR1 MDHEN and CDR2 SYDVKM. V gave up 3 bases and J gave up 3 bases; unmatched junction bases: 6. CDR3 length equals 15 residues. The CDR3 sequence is CASSLWREGLYEQYF. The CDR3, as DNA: TGTGCCAGCAGTTTGTGGCGGGAGGGCCTCTACGAGCAGTACTTC.

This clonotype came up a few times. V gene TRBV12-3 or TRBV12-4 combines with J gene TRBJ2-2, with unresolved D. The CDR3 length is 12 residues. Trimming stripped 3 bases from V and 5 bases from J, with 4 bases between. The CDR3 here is CASSFVTGELFF. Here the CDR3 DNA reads TGTGCCAGCAGTTTTGTGACCGGGGAGCTGTTTTTT.

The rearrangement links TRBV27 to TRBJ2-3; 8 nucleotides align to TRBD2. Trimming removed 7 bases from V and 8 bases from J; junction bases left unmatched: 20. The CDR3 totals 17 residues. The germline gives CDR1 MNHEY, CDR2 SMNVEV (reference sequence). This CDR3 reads CASTSSNPQREWGTQYF. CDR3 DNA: TGTGCCAGCACCTCATCAAACCCCCAGCGGGAGTGGGGTACGCAGTATTTT.

The CDR3 bases are TGTGCCAGCACTCCCAACAAGGCGGGGGGGGTCGGGAGCAATCAGCCCCAGCATTTT. Encoded protein: CASTPNKAGGVGSNQPQHF. The rearrangement joins TRBV6-2 or TRBV6-3 to TRBJ1-5, with D maybe TRBD1 (5 bases). Germline CDR1 is MNHEY and CDR2 is SVGEGT. V dropped 7 bases and J dropped 1 base, with 26 bases sitting between them. The CDR3 loop spans 19 amino acids.

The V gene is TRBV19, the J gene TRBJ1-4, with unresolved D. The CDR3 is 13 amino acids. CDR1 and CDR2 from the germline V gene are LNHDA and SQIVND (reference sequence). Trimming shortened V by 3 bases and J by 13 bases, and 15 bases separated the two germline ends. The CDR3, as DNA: TGTGCCAGTAGTATTCGGGGAACCCGGGGACTGTTTTTT. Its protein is CASSIRGTRGLFF. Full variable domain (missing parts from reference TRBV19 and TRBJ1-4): DGGITQSPKYLFRKEGQNVTLSCEQNLNHDAMYWYRQDPGQGLRLIYYSQIVNDFQKGDIAEGYSVSREKKESFPLTVTSAQKNPTAFYLCASSIRGTRGLFFGSGTQLSVL.

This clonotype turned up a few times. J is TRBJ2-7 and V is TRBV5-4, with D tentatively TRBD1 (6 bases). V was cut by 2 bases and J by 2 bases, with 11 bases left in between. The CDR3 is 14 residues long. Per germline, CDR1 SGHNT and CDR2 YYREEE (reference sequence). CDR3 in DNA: TGTGCCAGCAGCTTCAGGGGTTTTACCTACGAGCAGTACTTC. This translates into CASSFRGFTYEQYF.

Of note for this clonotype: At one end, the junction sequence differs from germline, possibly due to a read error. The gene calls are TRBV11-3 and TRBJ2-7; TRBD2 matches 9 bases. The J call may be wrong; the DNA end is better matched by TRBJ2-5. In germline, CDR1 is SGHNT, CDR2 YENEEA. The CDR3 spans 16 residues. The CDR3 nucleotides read TGCGCCAGCAGCTTGATGCCTAGCGGGATTTTGGAGACCCAGTACTTC. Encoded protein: CASSLMPSGILETQYF.

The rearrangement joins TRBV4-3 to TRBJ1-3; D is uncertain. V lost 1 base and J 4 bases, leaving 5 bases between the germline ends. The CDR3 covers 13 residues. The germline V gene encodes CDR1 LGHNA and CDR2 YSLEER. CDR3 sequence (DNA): TGCGCCAGCAGCCAAGTCCTCGGAAACACCATATATTTT. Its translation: CASSQVLGNTIYF.